A selection of T cell receptor beta chains follows, all from one sample in a study of cytomegalovirus exposure and HLA in healthy donors. TCRdb's copy holds only in-frame clones and misses some; the assay was immunoSEQ multiplex PCR. This table holds roughly 100,000 clones, 81% found once. Input material: PBMCs. These receptors originate from a man aged 35 to 55 in good health and CMV-seropositive. Each CDR3 is given with its conserved first and last residue. D genes are given only for firm matches. The size field is filled for only some rows; it gives once, few, many or a size class.

TRBV2	.	TRBJ2-1	TRBD1	TGTGCCAGCAGTGACAGGGGGGAGCAGTTCTTC	CASSDRGEQFF
TRBV6-5	few	TRBJ2-2	TRBD2	TGTGCCAGCAGTTCCGGGCCCGGGGGGAGCACCGGGGAGCTGTTTTTT	CASSSGPGGSTGELFF
TRBV6-1	.	TRBJ2-5	TRBD2	TGTGCCAGCAGTGAAGTGGCGGGAGGGGAGACCCAGTACTTC	CASSEVAGGETQYF
TRBV19	.	TRBJ1-1	.	TGTGCCAGTAGACAAACAGGCTCCAACACTGAAGCTTTCTTT	CASRQTGSNTEAFF
TRBV30	.	TRBJ1-5	.	TGTGCCTGGAGTTCAGGGCTCGGTCAGCCCCAGCATTTT	CAWSSGLGQPQHF
TRBV6-5	once	TRBJ1-3	.	TGTGCCAGCAGCCGACAAGAGTACTCTGGAAACACCATATATTTT	CASSRQEYSGNTIYF
TRBV10-3	.	TRBJ2-6	TRBD1	TGTGCCATCAAAAGTAACAGGGGGCTTGGGGCCAACGTCCTGACTTTC	CAIKSNRGLGANVLTF
TRBV7-9	.	TRBJ1-2	.	TGTGCCAGCAGCGAGGGAGCCGCGAGCTATGGCTACACCTTC	CASSEGAASYGYTF
TRBV6-6	.	TRBJ2-5	TRBD1	TGTGCCAGCACCGACAGGGCGGGAGAGACCCAGTACTTC	CASTDRAGETQYF
TRBV5-6	.	TRBJ2-7	.	TGTGCCAGCAGCTCGCCAGGACAGATCGACGAGCAGTACTTC	CASSSPGQIDEQYF
TRBV11-2	.	TRBJ2-3	.	TGTGCCAGCAGCTTATTCGCAGATACGCAGTATTTT	CASSLFADTQYF
TRBV5-4	.	TRBJ2-5	.	TGTGCCAGCAGCAAGGGGGGGGAAGAGACCCAGTACTTC	CASSKGGEETQYF
TRBV5-1	.	TRBJ2-1	.	TGCGCCAGCAGCTTGGGGCAGGGGCCTACAGTCGATGAGCAGTTCTTC	CASSLGQGPTVDEQFF
TRBV11-3	.	TRBJ2-7	TRBD1	TGTGCCAGCAGCGACAGGACAGGGGTGAACGAGCAGTACTTC	CASSDRTGVNEQYF
TRBV5-1	.	TRBJ1-5	.	TGCGCCAGCAGCCCACAGGGTTTTAATCAGCCCCAGCATTTT	CASSPQGFNQPQHF
TRBV5-1	once	TRBJ2-1	.	TGCGCCAGCAGCGATCTAGGTAGCGCCTACAATGAGCAGTTCTTC	CASSDLGSAYNEQFF
TRBV5-1	.	TRBJ2-3	.	TGCGCCAGCAGCTCTACAGGACGGGCAGATACGCAGTATTTT	CASSSTGRADTQYF
TRBV7-3	.	TRBJ1-1	TRBD1	TGTGCCAGCAGCAACGACAGGGTAACTGAAGCTTTCTTT	CASSNDRVTEAFF
TRBV28	.	TRBJ1-5	TRBD1	TGTGCCAGTAATACCTTGCAACACCCACAGGGGCAGCCCCAGCATTTT	CASNTLQHPQGQPQHF
TRBV6-6	.	TRBJ2-2	TRBD1	TGTGCCAGCAGTTACCTCGGACAGGATAACACCGGGGAGCTGTTTTTT	CASSYLGQDNTGELFF
TRBV18	.	TRBJ1-5	.	TGTGCCAGCTCACCGCGGGGGCAGGGACAGCCCCAGCATTTT	CASSPRGQGQPQHF
TRBV18	.	TRBJ1-1	TRBD1	TGTGCCAGCTCACCACCCGGGACAGCGATCCCTGAAGCTTTCTTT	CASSPPGTAIPEAFF
TRBV29-1	.	TRBJ2-7	TRBD1	TGCAGCGTTGCTCGGGACAGGGTGGCCTACGAGCAGTACTTC	CSVARDRVAYEQYF
TRBV5-6	.	TRBJ2-3	.	TGTGCCAGCAGCTTGGGCGGGGGCCTCCGCACAGATACGCAGTATTTT	CASSLGGGLRTDTQYF
TRBV27	.	TRBJ2-2	.	TGTGCCAGCAGTTACCGGTCTTCTAACACCGGGGAGCTGTTTTTT	CASSYRSSNTGELFF
TRBV19	.	TRBJ2-7	TRBD2	TGTGCCAGTAGTCTAGCGGGAGTAACCTACGAGCAGTACTTC	CASSLAGVTYEQYF
TRBV10-3	.	TRBJ2-7	TRBD1	TGTGCCATCGGACAGGGGGCAACCGAGCAGTACTTC	CAIGQGATEQYF
TRBV18	.	TRBJ2-1	TRBD1	TGTGCCAGCTCAGGGGGACAGGTCCCCTACAATGAGCAGTTCTTC	CASSGGQVPYNEQFF
TRBV19	.	TRBJ2-7	.	TGTGCCAGTAGTATAGCGGGGGACCGCTACGAGCAGTACTTC	CASSIAGDRYEQYF
TRBV2	once	TRBJ2-6	.	TGTGCCAGCAGTCCCGGTAATGGGGCCAACGGCCTGACTTTC	CASSPGNGANGLTF
TRBV28	.	TRBJ2-7	.	TGTGCCAGCAGTTTAGCGGGACTGTACTACGAGCAGTACTTC	CASSLAGLYYEQYF
TRBV11-3	.	TRBJ2-2	.	TGTGCCAGCACCACTAGTGGGAGTGCCGGGGAGCTGTTTTTT	CASTTSGSAGELFF
TRBV5-1	.	TRBJ1-3	.	TGCGCCAGCAGCTTGTCCAACGGAGGCTCTGGAAACACCATATATTTT	CASSLSNGGSGNTIYF
TRBV28	.	TRBJ1-5	TRBD1	TGTGCCAGCAGTTCCCCCAGGGGGCAGCACAATCAGCCCCAGCATTTT	CASSSPRGQHNQPQHF
TRBV11-2	.	TRBJ1-4	TRBD1	TGTGCCAGCAGGCCATCCGGGACAGGCATTTTTTCGCTGTTTTTT	CASRPSGTGIFSLFF
TRBV19	.	TRBJ2-7	TRBD2	TGTGCCAGTAGATCCCCAGGGAGCGGGAGGTCCTACGAGCAGTACTTC	CASRSPGSGRSYEQYF
TRBV10-1	.	TRBJ2-7	.	TGCGCCAGCAGCGCCCTGGGAGGAGAGTCTCGGGAGCAGTACTTC	CASSALGGESREQYF
TRBV27	.	TRBJ1-1	TRBD1	TGTGCCACCGCGAGACAGGGCTACACTGAAGCTTTCTTT	CATARQGYTEAFF
TRBV18	.	TRBJ2-1	TRBD2	TGTGCCAGCTCACCATTACGGACTAGCGGGGGGGCTAATGAGCAGTTCTTC	CASSPLRTSGGANEQFF
TRBV4-1	.	TRBJ1-5	.	TGCGCCAGCAGCCAAGATCTAGGGAGGAGCAATCAGCCCCAGCATTTT	CASSQDLGRSNQPQHF
TRBV15	once	TRBJ2-3	TRBD2	TGTGCCACCAGCGGGGGGACTAGCGGGGGGACAGATACGCAGTATTTT	CATSGGTSGGTDTQYF
TRBV11-2	.	TRBJ2-7	.	TGTGCCAGCAGCTTTGAACTAGTCACCTACGAGCAGTACTTC	CASSFELVTYEQYF
TRBV19	few	TRBJ1-4	.	TGTGCCAGTAGTATGGCTGGGACACCTAATGAAAAACTGTTTTTT	CASSMAGTPNEKLFF
TRBV5-1	.	TRBJ1-3	TRBD1	TGCGCCAGCGCCGGGACAGACGGAAACACCATATATTTT	CASAGTDGNTIYF
TRBV10-3	few	TRBJ2-7	.	TGTGCCACCACGACCAGACTAGTACGGTACGAGCAGTACTTC	CATTTRLVRYEQYF
TRBV6-1	.	TRBJ2-7	.	TGTGCCAGCACTGAACGTCTAGCCGGCGAGCAGTACTTC	CASTERLAGEQYF
TRBV7-2	.	TRBJ1-1	.	TGTGCCAGCAGCCCGCCGGGTTATGAAGCTTTCTTT	CASSPPGYEAFF
TRBV28	.	TRBJ2-2	TRBD1	TGTGCCAGCAGTTCCGGACAGGGGGCGCTTGGCGGGGAGCTGTTTTTT	CASSSGQGALGGELFF
TRBV18	.	TRBJ1-5	.	TGTGCCAGCTCCGGGGTTTATAGCAATCAGCCCCAGCATTTT	CASSGVYSNQPQHF
TRBV4-1	.	TRBJ1-4	TRBD1	TGCGCCAGCAGCCTAAACAGGGGGCAGGAAAAACTGTTTTTT	CASSLNRGQEKLFF
TRBV7-9	.	TRBJ2-7	.	TGTTCCAGCAGCTTCGCCTACGAGCAGTACTTC	CSSSFAYEQYF
TRBV5-1	.	TRBJ2-7	.	TGCGCCAGCAGCCGCTCTAGGGGTTTGGGATACGAGCAGTACTTC	CASSRSRGLGYEQYF